The entry below gives a single TCR beta chain sequence along with its context. This specimen comes from a study of blood T cell repertoires in COVID-19. The wider study: There were acute and convalescent COVID-19 samples, and they came from the United States, Italy and Spain. Sample material is recorded as cDNA or gDNA derived from T cells, B-cell-depleted T cells, or PBMCs.

Original analysis: By means of reference gene primer amplification, nucleated cell counts were estimated. The repertoire was sequenced with immunoSEQ multiplex PCR; TCRdb's copy has only in-frame clones and lacks some. V and J calls and clone size are as listed in that table; D and trimming were resolved from the DNA. The sample lists 150,000 to 200,000 clones; roughly 85% were seen once. Germline-derived CDR1 and CDR2 are SGHTA and FQGNSA. The CDR3 extends over 15 amino acids. Trimming shortened V by 5 bases and J by 0 bases, and 13 bases separated the two germline ends. The J gene is TRBJ1-1, the V gene TRBV7-2; D not certain. Sequencing used peripheral blood. The TCR was taken from a woman of 80 years or more with acute or convalescent COVID-19. The CDR3 sequence: CASSPSGIMNTEAFF. CDR3 in DNA: TGTGCCAGCAGCCCCTCGGGGATCATGAACACTGAAGCTTTCTTT.